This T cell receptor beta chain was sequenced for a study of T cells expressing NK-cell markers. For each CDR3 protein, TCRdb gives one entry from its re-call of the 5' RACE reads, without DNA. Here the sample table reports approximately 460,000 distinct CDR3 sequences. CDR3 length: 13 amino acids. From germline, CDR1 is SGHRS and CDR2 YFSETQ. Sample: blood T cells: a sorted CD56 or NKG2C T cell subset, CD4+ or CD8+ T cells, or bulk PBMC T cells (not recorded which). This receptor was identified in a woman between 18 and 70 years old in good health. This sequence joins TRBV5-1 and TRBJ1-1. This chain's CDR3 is CASSLMRNTEAFF.